This T cell receptor beta chain was captured in a study of CD8+ T cells in alopecia areata. Treatment here: oral pan-JAK inhibitor, 5-10 mg twice daily. TCR sequencing used cDNA made by reverse transcription of extracted RNA. Sequencing used immunoSEQ multiplex PCR; TCRdb keeps in-frame clones, though not all of them. The sample lists 200,000 to 250,000 clones, roughly 56% occurring once. Germline V gene lookup returns CDR1 SGHTA and CDR2 FQGTGA. V lost 2 bases, J lost 0 bases, and 7 bases lay in between. This CDR3 spans 15 amino acids. This receptor was taken from a human donor with alopecia areata. The V and J genes are TRBV7-3 and TRBJ2-2; D gene uncertain. Source: CD4+ T cells sorted from blood, taken at week 4, from a patient treated with tofacitinib. DNA for the CDR3: TGTGCCAGCAGCTTAGCACAGCCGAACACCGGGGAGCTGTTTTTT. Its protein product is CASSLAQPNTGELFF.